Reported below is one T cell receptor beta chain. This record comes from a study of T cell changes during pregnancy in multiple sclerosis. Sequenced by immunoSEQ multiplex PCR; TCRdb stores in-frame clones only, minus some. This repertoire shows tens of thousands of clones, roughly 91% found once; its top ten account for approximately 5.7%. The germline V gene has CDR1 MNHNS and CDR2 SASEGT. The CDR3 contains 14 residues. The V end lost 6 bases, the J end lost 2 bases, and 10 bases lay between the germline ends. This TCR derives from a female donor with multiple sclerosis, enrolled in a pregnancy study. Sequenced material: CD8+ T cells from peripheral blood mononuclear cells, taken before pregnancy. The chain employs TRBV6-1 and TRBJ2-2, with D possibly being TRBD1 (6 bases). The CDR3 DNA reads as TGTGCCAGCAGCCGGGACACCAACACCGGGGAGCTGTTTTTT. Amino acid sequence: CASSRDTNTGELFF.